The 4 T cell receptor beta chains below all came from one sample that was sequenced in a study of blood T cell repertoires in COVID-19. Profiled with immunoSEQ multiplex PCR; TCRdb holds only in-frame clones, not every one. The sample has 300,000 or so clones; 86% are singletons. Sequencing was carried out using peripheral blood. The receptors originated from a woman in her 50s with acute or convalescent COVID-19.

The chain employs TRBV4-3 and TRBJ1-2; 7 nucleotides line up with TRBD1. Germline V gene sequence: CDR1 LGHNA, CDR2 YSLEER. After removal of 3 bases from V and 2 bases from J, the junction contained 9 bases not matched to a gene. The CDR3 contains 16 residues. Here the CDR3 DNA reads TGCGCCAGCAGCCATGATGCCGGGACAGTCAACTATGGCTACACCTTC. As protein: CASSHDAGTVNYGYTF.

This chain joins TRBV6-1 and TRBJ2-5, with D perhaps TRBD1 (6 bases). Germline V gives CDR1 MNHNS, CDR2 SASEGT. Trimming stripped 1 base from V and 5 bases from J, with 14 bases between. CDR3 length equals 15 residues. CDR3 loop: CASSEEWGRGETQYF. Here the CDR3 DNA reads TGTGCCAGCAGTGAAGAGTGGGGGCGTGGGGAGACCCAGTACTTC.

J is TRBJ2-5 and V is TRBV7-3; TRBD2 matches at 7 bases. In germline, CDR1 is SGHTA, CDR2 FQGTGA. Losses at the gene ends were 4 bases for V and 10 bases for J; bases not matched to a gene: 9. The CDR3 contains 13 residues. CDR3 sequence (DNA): TGTGCCAGCAGCTCCCTGGAGACTAGCCGCCAGTACTTC. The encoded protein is CASSSLETSRQYF.

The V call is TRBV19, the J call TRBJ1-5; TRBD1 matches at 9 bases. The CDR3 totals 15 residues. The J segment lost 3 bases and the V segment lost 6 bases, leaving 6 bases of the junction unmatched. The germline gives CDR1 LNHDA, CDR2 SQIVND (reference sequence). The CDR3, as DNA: TGTGCCAGTAGGACAGGGGGTAGGGACAATCAGCCCCAGCATTTT. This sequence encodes CASRTGGRDNQPQHF.